This T cell receptor beta chain appears in the sequencing data of a study of shared clonotypes between healthy human individuals. V gave up 5 bases and J gave up 5 bases, with 23 bases separating them. The CDR3 has 17 residues. Germline V gene sequence: CDR1 SGHAT, CDR2 FQNNGV. Profiling relied on immunoSEQ multiplex PCR, and the TCRdb table lists in-frame clones only, not all of them. The repertoire holds 1.6 million or so clones, with roughly 96% as singletons. The V gene is TRBV11-2, the J gene TRBJ2-3; D is perhaps TRBD1 (6 bases). The receptor's source is a man younger than 45 in good health. Sequencing was carried out using naive CD4+ T cells sorted from blood. Subset indicated: CD45RA+ positively selected. CDR3 nucleotide sequence: TGTGCCAGCAGCGAAAGGGGCTTGGGGGCCACCATAGATACGCAGTATTTT. It translates to CASSERGLGATIDTQYF.